Below, 15 T cell receptor beta chains from the same sample are listed, as sequenced in a study of T cells after yellow fever vaccination. Each CDR3 protein is one row after TCRdb ran MiXCR on the 5' RACE reads. The sample has hundreds of thousands of distinct CDR3 sequences, over 5% seen once. The source material was PBMCs, sampled 5 days after the yellow fever booster vaccination. These receptors all come from a young man who received the YFV17D yellow fever vaccine.

This clonotype was counted between two and nine times. V and J are TRBV5-1 and TRBJ2-5; weak D call: TRBD1 (6 bases). The CDR3 runs 14 residues. CDR1 and CDR2 (germline): SGHRS, YFSETQ. V was clipped by 6 bases and J by 3 bases, with 15 bases between them. CDR3 sequence reads: CASNAGTPKETQYF. CDR3 DNA sequence: TGCGCCAGCAACGCCGGGACACCCAAAGAGACCCAGTACTTC.

This clonotype has a count of ten or more. The CDR3 bases are TGTGCCAGCAGCTTTGCCCAGGGACTATCCGAGACCCAGTACTTC. It encodes CASSFAQGLSETQYF. This chain connects TRBV11-2 to TRBJ2-5; 7 nucleotides align to TRBD2. CDR3 length: 15 residues. CDR1 is SGHAT and CDR2 is FQNNGV in the germline V gene. Trimming took 3 bases from V and 5 from J; bases not matched to a gene: 9. Full variable domain (rest looked up from reference TRBV11-2 and TRBJ2-5): EAGVAQSPRYKIIEKRQSVAFWCNPISGHATLYWYQQILGQGPKLLIQFQNNGVVDDSQLPKDRFSAERLKGVDSTLKIQPAKLEDSAVYLCASSFAQGLSETQYFGPGTRLLVL.

This clonotype was seen at least ten times. The DNA of the CDR3 is TGCGCCAGCAGCCACTTGCGGGAAATGACTGGGGCCAACGTCCTGACTTTC. It translates to CASSHLREMTGANVLTF. The rearrangement links TRBV4-3 to TRBJ2-6; possible D gene TRBD2, 6 bases. This CDR3 has 17 amino acids. Germline V lookup: CDR1 LGHNA, CDR2 YSLEER. V was pared by 3 bases and J by 2 bases, with 14 bases between.

Note on this clonotype: A clone one base away is much larger, so this may be a read error. V and J are TRBV30 and TRBJ2-3; 7 nucleotides line up with TRBD1. This CDR3 has 15 amino acids. Germline V gene data show CDR1 as GTSNPN and CDR2 as SVGIG (reference sequence). The CDR3 loop reads CAWSEGQPGTETQYF. In DNA, the CDR3 is TGTGCCTGGAGTGAAGGACAACCGGGGACAGAAACGCAGTATTTT.

This clonotype showed up many times. The chain joins TRBV12-3 or TRBV12-4 to TRBJ2-4; no clear D gene. The CDR3 runs to 16 residues. V lost 5 bases and J 0 bases, leaving 14 bases between the germline ends. The CDR3 spells CASSQRPELAKNIQYF. CDR3 coding DNA: TGTGCCAGCAGTCAACGTCCGGAGCTAGCCAAAAACATTCAGTACTTC.

This chain joins TRBV5-1 and TRBJ2-2; 8 bases fit TRBD1. Per the germline V gene, CDR1 is SGHRS and CDR2 is YFSETQ. The V segment lost 1 base and the J segment 5 bases; nucleotides outside the gene matches: 10. The CDR3 loop spans 17 amino acids. DNA of the CDR3: TGCGCCAGCAGCTTGACTCCTTTCCGGGACAGGACCGGGGAGCTGTTTTTT. As protein: CASSLTPFRDRTGELFF. Based on the CDR3 plus reference TRBV5-1 and TRBJ2-2, the full variable domain is KAGVTQTPRYLIKTRGQQVTLSCSPISGHRSVSWYQQTPGQGLQFLFEYFSETQRNKGNFPGRFSGRQFSNSRSEMNVSTLELGDSALYLCASSLTPFRDRTGELFFGEGSRLTVL.

This clonotype was seen a handful of times. The genes are TRBV10-2 and TRBJ2-1, with 9 bases identical to TRBD2. J was trimmed by 4 bases and V by 2 bases; bases with no gene match: 0. Germline CDR1 reads WSHSY; CDR2 reads SAAADI. This CDR3 has 14 residues. CDR3 nucleotides: TGCGCCAGCAGTGAGACTAGCGGGTACAATGAGCAGTTCTTC. It codes for CASSETSGYNEQFF.

This clonotype was counted a few times. The rearrangement links TRBV4-3 to TRBJ1-6, with D uncertain. Germline V gives CDR1 LGHNA, CDR2 YSLEER. This CDR3 comprises 16 residues. Between the trimmed V and J ends, which lost 0 bases and 7 bases, there was a span of 13 bases. The CDR3 DNA reads as TGCGCCAGCAGCCAAGATGGGCTACCCTGGAATTCACCCCTCCACTTT. This encodes CASSQDGLPWNSPLHF.

V usage is TRBV24-1 and J usage is TRBJ1-2; tentatively, D is TRBD1 (6 bases). Germline CDR1 is KGHDR and CDR2 is SFDVKD. The length of the CDR3 is 13 residues. The V gene lost 4 bases and the J gene lost 5 bases, with 10 bases spanning the gap. The CDR3 nucleotides are TGTGCCACCAGTGACGGACAGACTTATGGCTACACCTTC. Amino acid sequence: CATSDGQTYGYTF.

This clonotype was seen more than once but under ten times. The V and J genes are TRBV20-1 and TRBJ2-1; TRBD2 agrees at 12 bases. This CDR3 has 14 amino acids. The V segment lost 1 base and the J segment 8 bases; nucleotides outside the gene matches: 3. Per the germline V gene, CDR1 is DFQATT and CDR2 is SNEGSKA (reference sequence). The CDR3 nucleotides read TGCAGTGCTAGAGGGACTAGCGGGACGGATGAGCAGTTCTTC. The encoded protein is CSARGTSGTDEQFF.

This clonotype has only a few counts. This sequence joins TRBV20-1 and TRBJ2-5; D might be TRBD1 (6 bases). The CDR3 has 14 amino acids. Germline CDR1 reads DFQATT; CDR2 reads SNEGSKA (reference sequence). The V and J ends lost 6 bases and 4 bases respectively, with 18 bases between them. The DNA for the CDR3 is TGCAGTGCCCCGGGACCCCGAGGGGGAGAGACCCAGTACTTC. Its protein is CSAPGPRGGETQYF.

The genes are TRBV12-3 or TRBV12-4 and TRBJ2-1; weak D call: TRBD2 (6 bases). V dropped 5 bases and J dropped 1 base, with 12 bases sitting between them. CDR3 size: 15 residues. The CDR3 sequence is CASSPDGGSYNEQFF. The DNA for the CDR3 is TGTGCCAGCAGTCCAGACGGGGGATCCTACAATGAGCAGTTCTTC.

The V call is TRBV20-1, the J call TRBJ2-1; 8 nucleotides match TRBD2. The CDR3 runs 14 residues. V lost 3 bases to trimming and J lost 6 bases; unmatched junction nucleotides: 7. The germline gives CDR1 DFQATT, CDR2 SNEGSKA (reference sequence). The CDR3 loop reads CSASREGRRNEQFF. The DNA for the CDR3 is TGCAGTGCTAGCCGGGAGGGTCGACGCAATGAGCAGTTCTTC.

With respect to this clonotype: Being one base from a much bigger clone, this may be a read error. The J gene is TRBJ1-5, the V gene TRBV12-3 or TRBV12-4; 8 nucleotides agree with TRBD1. This CDR3 contains 14 residues. With V trimmed by 6 bases and J by 5 bases, 6 bases remained unmatched. In DNA form, the CDR3 reads TGTGCCAGCAGACAAGGACAGGGCTATCAGCCCCAGCATTTT. It translates to CASRQGQGYQPQHF.

The rearrangement joins TRBV6-2 or TRBV6-3 to TRBJ2-5; tentatively, D is TRBD2 (5 bases). V was cut by 2 bases and J by 4 bases, with 17 bases left in between. The CDR3 runs to 16 residues. Germline assignment: CDR1 MNHEY and CDR2 SVGEGT. The DNA for the CDR3 is TGTGCCAGCAGTTACAACCCTTCGAGGACTTCAGAGACCCAGTACTTC. Translation gives CASSYNPSRTSETQYF.